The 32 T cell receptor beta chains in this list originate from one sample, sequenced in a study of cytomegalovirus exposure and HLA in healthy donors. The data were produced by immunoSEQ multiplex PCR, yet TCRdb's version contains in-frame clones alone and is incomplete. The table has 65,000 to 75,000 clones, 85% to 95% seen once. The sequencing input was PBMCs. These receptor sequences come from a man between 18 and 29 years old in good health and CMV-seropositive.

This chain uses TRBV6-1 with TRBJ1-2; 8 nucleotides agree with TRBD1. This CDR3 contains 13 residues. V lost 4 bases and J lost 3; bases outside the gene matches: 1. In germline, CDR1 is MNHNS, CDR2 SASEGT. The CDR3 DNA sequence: TGTGCCAGCAGTGCGGACAGGGACTATGGCTACACCTTC. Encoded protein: CASSADRDYGYTF.

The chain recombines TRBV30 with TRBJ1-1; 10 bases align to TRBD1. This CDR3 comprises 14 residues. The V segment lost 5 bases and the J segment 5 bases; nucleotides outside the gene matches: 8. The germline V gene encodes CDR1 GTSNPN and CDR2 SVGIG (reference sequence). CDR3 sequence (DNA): TGTGCCTGGTCCCGGGACAGGGGAGGTACTGAAGCTTTCTTT. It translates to CAWSRDRGGTEAFF.

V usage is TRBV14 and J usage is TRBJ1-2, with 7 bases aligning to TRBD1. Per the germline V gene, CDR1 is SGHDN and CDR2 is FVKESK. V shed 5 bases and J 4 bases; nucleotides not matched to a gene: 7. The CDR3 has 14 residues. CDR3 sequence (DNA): TGTGCCAGCAGCTCTAGGACAGGAGTCTATGGCTACACCTTC. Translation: CASSSRTGVYGYTF.

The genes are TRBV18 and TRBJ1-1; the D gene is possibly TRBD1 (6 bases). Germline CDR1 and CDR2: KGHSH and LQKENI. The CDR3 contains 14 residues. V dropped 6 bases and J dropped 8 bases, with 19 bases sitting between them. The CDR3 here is CASSPLWGGHEAFF. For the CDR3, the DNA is TGTGCCAGCTCCCCCCTTTGGGGGGGGCACGAAGCTTTCTTT.

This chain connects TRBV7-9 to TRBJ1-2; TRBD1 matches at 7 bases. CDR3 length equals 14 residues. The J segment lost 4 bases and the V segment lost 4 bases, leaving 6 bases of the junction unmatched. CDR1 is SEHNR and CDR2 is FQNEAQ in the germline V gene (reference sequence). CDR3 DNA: TGTGCCAGCAGCTATGCGACAGGGACCTATGGCTACACCTTC. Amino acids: CASSYATGTYGYTF.

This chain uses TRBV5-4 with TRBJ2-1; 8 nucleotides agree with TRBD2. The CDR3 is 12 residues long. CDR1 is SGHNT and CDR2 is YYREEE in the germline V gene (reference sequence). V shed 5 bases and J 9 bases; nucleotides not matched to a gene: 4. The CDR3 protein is CASRGTRREQFF. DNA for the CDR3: TGTGCCAGCAGAGGGACTAGGCGTGAGCAGTTCTTC.

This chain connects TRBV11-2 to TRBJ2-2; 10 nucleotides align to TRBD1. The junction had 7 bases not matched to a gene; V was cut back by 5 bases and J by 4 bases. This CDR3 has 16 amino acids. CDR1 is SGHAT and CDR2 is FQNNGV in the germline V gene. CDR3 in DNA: TGTGCCAGCAGCCGAGACAGGGGGCGCGTCACCGGGGAGCTGTTTTTT. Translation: CASSRDRGRVTGELFF.

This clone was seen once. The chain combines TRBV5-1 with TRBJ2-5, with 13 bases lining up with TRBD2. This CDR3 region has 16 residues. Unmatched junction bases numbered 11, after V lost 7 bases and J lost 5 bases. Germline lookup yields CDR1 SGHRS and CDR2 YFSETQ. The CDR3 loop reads CASGLAGARREETQYF. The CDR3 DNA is TGCGCCAGCGGACTAGCGGGAGCCCGAAGAGAGGAGACCCAGTACTTC.

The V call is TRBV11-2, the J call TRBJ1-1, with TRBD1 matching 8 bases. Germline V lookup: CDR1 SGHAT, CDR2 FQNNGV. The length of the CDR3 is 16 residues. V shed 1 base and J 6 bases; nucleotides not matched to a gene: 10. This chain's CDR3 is CASSLVAQGAPPEAFF. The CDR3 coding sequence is TGTGCCAGCAGCTTAGTGGCCCAGGGGGCACCCCCTGAAGCTTTCTTT.

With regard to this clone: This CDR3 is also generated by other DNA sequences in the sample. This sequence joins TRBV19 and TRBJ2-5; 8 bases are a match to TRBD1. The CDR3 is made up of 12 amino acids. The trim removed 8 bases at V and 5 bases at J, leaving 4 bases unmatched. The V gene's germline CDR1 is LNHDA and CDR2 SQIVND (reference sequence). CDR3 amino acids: CASGQGVETQYF. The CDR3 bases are TGTGCCAGTGGACAGGGAGTTGAGACCCAGTACTTC.

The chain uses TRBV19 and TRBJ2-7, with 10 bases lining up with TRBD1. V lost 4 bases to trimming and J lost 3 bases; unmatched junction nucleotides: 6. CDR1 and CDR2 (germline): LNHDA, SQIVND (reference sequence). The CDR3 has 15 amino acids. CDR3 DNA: TGTGCCAGTAGTACCTCGGGACAGGGGTTCTACGAGCAGTACTTC. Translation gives CASSTSGQGFYEQYF. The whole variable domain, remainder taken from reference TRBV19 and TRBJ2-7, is DGGITQSPKYLFRKEGQNVTLSCEQNLNHDAMYWYRQDPGQGLRLIYYSQIVNDFQKGDIAEGYSVSREKKESFPLTVTSAQKNPTAFYLCASSTSGQGFYEQYFGPGTRLTVT.

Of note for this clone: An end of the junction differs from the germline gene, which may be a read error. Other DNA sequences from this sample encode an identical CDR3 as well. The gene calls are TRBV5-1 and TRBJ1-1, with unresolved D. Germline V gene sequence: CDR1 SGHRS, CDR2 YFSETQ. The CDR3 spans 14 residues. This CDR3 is CASSLEEVGTEAFF. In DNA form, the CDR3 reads TGCGCCAGTAGCTTAGAGGAGGTGGGCACTGAAGCTTTCTTT.

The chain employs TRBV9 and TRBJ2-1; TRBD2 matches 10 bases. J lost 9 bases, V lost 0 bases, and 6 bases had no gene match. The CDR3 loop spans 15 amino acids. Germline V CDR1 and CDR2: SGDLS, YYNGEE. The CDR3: CASSVVASGSPEQFF. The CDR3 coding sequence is TGTGCCAGCAGCGTAGTGGCTAGCGGGAGTCCTGAGCAGTTCTTC.

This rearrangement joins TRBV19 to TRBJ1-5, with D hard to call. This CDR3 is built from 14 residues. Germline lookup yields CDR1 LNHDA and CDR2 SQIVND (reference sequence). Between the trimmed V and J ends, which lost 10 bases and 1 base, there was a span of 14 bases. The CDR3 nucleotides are TGTGCCACCACAGCGGGTGGAAGCAATCAGCCCCAGCATTTT. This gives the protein CATTAGGSNQPQHF.

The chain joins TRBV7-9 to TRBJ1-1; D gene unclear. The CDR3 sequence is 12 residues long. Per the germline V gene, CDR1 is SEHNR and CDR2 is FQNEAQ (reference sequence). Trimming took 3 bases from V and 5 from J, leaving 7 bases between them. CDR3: CASSFLETEAFF. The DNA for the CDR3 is TGTGCCAGCAGCTTCCTCGAGACTGAAGCTTTCTTT.

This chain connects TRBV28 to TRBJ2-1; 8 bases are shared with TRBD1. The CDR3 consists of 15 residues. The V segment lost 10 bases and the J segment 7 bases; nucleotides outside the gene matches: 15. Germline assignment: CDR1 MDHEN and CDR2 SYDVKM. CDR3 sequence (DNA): TGTGCCATCGGAGATGGACAGGGATATGGTAATGAGCAGTTCTTC. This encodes CAIGDGQGYGNEQFF.

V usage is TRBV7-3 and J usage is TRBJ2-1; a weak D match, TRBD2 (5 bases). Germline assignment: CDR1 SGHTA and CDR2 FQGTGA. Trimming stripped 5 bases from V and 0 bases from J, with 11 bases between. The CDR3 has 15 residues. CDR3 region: CASSPDLSSYNEQFF. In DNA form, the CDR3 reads TGTGCCAGCAGCCCGGACTTGAGCTCCTACAATGAGCAGTTCTTC.

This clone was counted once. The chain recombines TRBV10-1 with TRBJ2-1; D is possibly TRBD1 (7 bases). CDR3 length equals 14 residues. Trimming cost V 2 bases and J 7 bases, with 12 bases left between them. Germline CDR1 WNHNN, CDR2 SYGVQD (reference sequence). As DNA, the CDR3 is TGCGCCAGCAGTGAGACAGGGGAGGATAATGAGCAGTTCTTC. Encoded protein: CASSETGEDNEQFF.

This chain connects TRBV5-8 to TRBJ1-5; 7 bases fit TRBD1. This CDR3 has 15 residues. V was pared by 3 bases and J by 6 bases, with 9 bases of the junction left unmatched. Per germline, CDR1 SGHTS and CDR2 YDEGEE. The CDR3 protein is CASSWTKGAGQPQHF. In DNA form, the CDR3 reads TGTGCCAGCAGCTGGACAAAGGGGGCTGGTCAGCCCCAGCATTTT.

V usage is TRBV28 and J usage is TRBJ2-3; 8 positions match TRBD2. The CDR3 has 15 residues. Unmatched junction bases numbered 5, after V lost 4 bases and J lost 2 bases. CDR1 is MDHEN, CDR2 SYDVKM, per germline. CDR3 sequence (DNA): TGTGCCAGCAGTTGGACTAGCCAGAACACAGATACGCAGTATTTT. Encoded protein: CASSWTSQNTDTQYF.

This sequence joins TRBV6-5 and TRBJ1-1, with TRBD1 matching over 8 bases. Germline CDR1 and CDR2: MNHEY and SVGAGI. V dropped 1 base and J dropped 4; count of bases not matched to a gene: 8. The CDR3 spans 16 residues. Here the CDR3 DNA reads TGTGCCAGCAGTTACTTTGAGACAGGGGTCCCCACTGAAGCTTTCTTT. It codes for CASSYFETGVPTEAFF.

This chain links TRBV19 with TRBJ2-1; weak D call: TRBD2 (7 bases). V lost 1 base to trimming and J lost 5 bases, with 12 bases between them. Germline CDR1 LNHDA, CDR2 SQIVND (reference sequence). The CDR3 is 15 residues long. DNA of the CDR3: TGTGCCAGTAGTATAGTAGGGGGGGGGCACAATGAGCAGTTCTTC. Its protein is CASSIVGGGHNEQFF.

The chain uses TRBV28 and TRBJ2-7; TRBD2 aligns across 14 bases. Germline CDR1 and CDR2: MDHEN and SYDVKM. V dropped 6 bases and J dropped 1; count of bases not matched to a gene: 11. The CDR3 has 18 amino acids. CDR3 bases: TGTGCCAGCAGAAAGGGACTAGCGGGAGCTTTCATATCCTACGAGCAGTACTTC. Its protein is CASRKGLAGAFISYEQYF. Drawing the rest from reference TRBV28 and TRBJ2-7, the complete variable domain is DVKVTQSSRYLVKRTGEKVFLECVQDMDHENMFWYRQDPGLGLRLIYFSYDVKMKEKGDIPEGYSVSREKKERFSLILESASTNQTSMYLCASRKGLAGAFISYEQYFGPGTRLTVT.

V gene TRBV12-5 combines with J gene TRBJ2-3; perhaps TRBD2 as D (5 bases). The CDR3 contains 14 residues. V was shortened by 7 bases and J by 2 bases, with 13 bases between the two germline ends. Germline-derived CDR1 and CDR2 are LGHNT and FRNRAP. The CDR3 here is CASAPGGFTDTQYF. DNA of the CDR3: TGTGCTAGTGCTCCCGGAGGATTCACAGATACGCAGTATTTT.

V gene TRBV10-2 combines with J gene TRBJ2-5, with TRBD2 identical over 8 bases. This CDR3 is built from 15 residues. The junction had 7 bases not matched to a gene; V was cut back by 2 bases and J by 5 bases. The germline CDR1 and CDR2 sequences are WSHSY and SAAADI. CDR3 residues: CASSEPLGRGETQYF. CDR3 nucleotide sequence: TGCGCCAGCAGTGAGCCCCTCGGGAGGGGGGAGACCCAGTACTTC.

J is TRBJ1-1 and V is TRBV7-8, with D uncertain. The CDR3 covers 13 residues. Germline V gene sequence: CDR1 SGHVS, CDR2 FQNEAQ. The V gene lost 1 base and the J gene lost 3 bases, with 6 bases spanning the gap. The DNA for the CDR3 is TGTGCCAGCAGCTTAGGGTCGGACACTGAAGCTTTCTTT. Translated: CASSLGSDTEAFF.

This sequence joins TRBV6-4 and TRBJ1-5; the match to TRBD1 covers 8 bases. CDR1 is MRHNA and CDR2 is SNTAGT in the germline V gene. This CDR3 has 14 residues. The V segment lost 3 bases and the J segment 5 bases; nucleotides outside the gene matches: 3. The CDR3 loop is CASSEGQEYQPQHF. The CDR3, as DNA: TGTGCCAGCAGTGAGGGACAGGAGTATCAGCCCCAGCATTTT.

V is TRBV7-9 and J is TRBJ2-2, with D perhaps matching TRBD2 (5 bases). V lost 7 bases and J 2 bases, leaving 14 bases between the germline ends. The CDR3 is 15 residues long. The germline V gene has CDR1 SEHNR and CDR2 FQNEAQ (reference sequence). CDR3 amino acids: CASTKRADNTGELFF. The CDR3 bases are TGTGCCAGCACCAAGAGAGCGGATAACACCGGGGAGCTGTTTTTT.

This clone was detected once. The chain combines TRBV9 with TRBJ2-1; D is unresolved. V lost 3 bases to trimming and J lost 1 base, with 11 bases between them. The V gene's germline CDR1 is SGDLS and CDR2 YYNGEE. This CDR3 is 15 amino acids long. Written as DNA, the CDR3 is TGTGCCAGCAGCGAGCAAGCATTTTCCTACAATGAGCAGTTCTTC. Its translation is CASSEQAFSYNEQFF.

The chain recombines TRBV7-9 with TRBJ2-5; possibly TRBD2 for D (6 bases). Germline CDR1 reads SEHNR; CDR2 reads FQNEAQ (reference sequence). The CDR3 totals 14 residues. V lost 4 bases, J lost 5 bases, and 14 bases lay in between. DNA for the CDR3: TGTGCCAGCAGCTCCCGGGGCGGGGTGGAGACCCAGTACTTC. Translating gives CASSSRGGVETQYF.

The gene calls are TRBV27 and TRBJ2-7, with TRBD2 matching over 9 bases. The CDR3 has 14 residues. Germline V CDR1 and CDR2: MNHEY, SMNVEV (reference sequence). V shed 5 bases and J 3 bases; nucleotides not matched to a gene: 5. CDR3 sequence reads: CASSQAGGSYEQYF. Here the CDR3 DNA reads TGTGCCAGCAGTCAAGCGGGAGGTAGCTACGAGCAGTACTTC.

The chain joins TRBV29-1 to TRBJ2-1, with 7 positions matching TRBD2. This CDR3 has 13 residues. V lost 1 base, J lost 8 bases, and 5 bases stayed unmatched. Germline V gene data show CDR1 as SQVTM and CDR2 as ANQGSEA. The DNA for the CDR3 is TGCAGCGTTGAAGTGACTAGCAGGTATGAGCAGTTCTTC. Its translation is CSVEVTSRYEQFF.